Each of the 32 T cell receptor beta chains below was sequenced from the same sample in a study of identical twins. MiXCR, run by TCRdb on the 5' RACE reads, gives a single entry per CDR3 protein. The data contain approximately 1.8 million distinct CDR3 sequences, about 32% of them seen just once; the ten biggest clones take up 0.25% to 0.3%. The sample comprised cord blood. The source of these receptors is a newborn girl in good health.

This clonotype was seen repeatedly, ten times or more. V is TRBV28 and J is TRBJ2-3; D not resolved. Trimming stripped 6 bases from V and 0 bases from J, with 7 bases between. CDR1 and CDR2 (germline): MDHEN, SYDVKM. The CDR3 is 13 amino acids. The DNA for the CDR3 is TGTGCCAGCAGGGCCACGAGCACAGATACGCAGTATTTT. It is translated as CASRATSTDTQYF. The full variable domain, in which reference TRBV28 and TRBJ2-3 provide the parts outside the CDR3, is DVKVTQSSRYLVKRTGEKVFLECVQDMDHENMFWYRQDPGLGLRLIYFSYDVKMKEKGDIPEGYSVSREKKERFSLILESASTNQTSMYLCASRATSTDTQYFGPGTRLTVL.

The V call is TRBV4-2, the J call TRBJ2-2; unclear D gene. The V gene lost 0 bases and the J gene lost 1 base, with 15 bases spanning the gap. The CDR3 extends over 18 amino acids. Per the germline V gene, CDR1 is LGHNA and CDR2 is YNFKEQ. CDR3 protein: CASSQEGSSRGNTGELFF. The CDR3 DNA reads as TGTGCCAGCAGCCAAGAGGGGTCGAGCCGTGGGAACACCGGGGAGCTGTTTTTT.

The chain has TRBV5-1 and TRBJ1-3; tentatively, D is TRBD1 (5 bases). CDR1 SGHRS and CDR2 YFSETQ come from the germline V gene. Trimming took off 5 bases at V and 0 bases at J, with 12 bases between the two ends. The CDR3 consists of 15 residues. CDR3 in amino acids: CASRPPGNSGNTIYF. The CDR3 region has the DNA TGCGCCAGCAGACCCCCAGGGAACTCTGGAAACACCATATATTTT.

The rearrangement uses TRBV23-1 and TRBJ1-6, with D hard to call. TRBV23-1 is an open reading frame, and its role is uncertain. The CDR3 loop spans 15 amino acids. The V end was cut by 6 bases, the J end by 0 bases, with 9 bases between. The DNA for the CDR3 is TGCGCCAGCAGGCTAAAGAGCTCCTATAATTCACCCCTCCACTTT. It yields the protein CASRLKSSYNSPLHF.

V gene TRBV11-2 combines with J gene TRBJ2-1; a weak D match, TRBD2 (6 bases). Deletions cut 1 base from V and 0 bases from J, with 13 bases between. Germline CDR1 is SGHAT and CDR2 is FQNNGV. The CDR3 runs 17 residues. CDR3 DNA: TGTGCCAGCAGCTTAGGCCGCCTAGCGAGCTCCTACAATGAGCAGTTCTTC. It translates to CASSLGRLASSYNEQFF.

Many counts were recorded for this clonotype. The junction shows a germline mismatch at one end, possibly a read error. The CDR3 DNA follows: TGTGCCAGCAGCAGCGGGACTAACAATGAGCAGTTCTTC. Its translation: CASSSGTNNEQFF. The chain is built from TRBV5-1 and TRBJ2-1, with 7 bases fitting TRBD2. CDR3 size: 13 residues. Germline lookup yields CDR1 SGHRS and CDR2 YFSETQ.

As for this clonotype: A clone one base away is much larger, so this may be a read error. This chain joins TRBV29-1 and TRBJ2-1; tentatively, D is TRBD2 (6 bases). Trimming removed 7 bases at V and 13 bases at J, with 20 bases between. The CDR3 is 12 amino acids. Germline V CDR1 and CDR2: SQVTM, ANQGSEA. The CDR3 sequence is CSARSGEETQFF. In DNA form, the CDR3 reads TGCAGCGCACGTAGCGGAGAAGAGACCCAGTTCTTC.

V gene TRBV9 combines with J gene TRBJ2-2; D may match TRBD1 or TRBD2 (5 bases each). Germline CDR1 is SGDLS and CDR2 is YYNGEE. CDR3 length equals 15 residues. V was clipped by 4 bases and J by 5 bases, with 15 bases between them. CDR3 sequence: CASSPRPGLTGELFF. CDR3 nucleotide sequence: TGTGCCAGCAGCCCTCGACCGGGGCTTACCGGGGAGCTGTTTTTT. The full variable domain, its missing parts supplied by reference TRBV9 and TRBJ2-2, is DSGVTQTPKHLITATGQRVTLRCSPRSGDLSVYWYQQSLDQGLQFLIQYYNGEERAKGNILERFSAQQFPDLHSELNLSSLELGDSALYFCASSPRPGLTGELFFGEGSRLTVL.

This chain uses TRBV6-5 with TRBJ2-5; TRBD2 agrees at 10 bases. CDR3 length: 17 residues. Germline V gene sequence: CDR1 MNHEY, CDR2 SVGAGI. J lost 5 bases, V lost 0 bases, and 9 bases had no gene match. CDR3 protein: CASSYSSLAGATETQYF. DNA of the CDR3: TGTGCCAGCAGTTACTCTTCGCTAGCGGGAGCTACTGAGACCCAGTACTTC.

The chain carries TRBV12-3 or TRBV12-4 and TRBJ2-3; TRBD2 matches 8 bases. CDR3 size: 17 residues. V lost 5 bases to trimming and J lost 0 bases; unmatched junction nucleotides: 10. CDR3 coding DNA: TGTGCCAGCAGTACTCCAGAGCGACTAGCGAGCACAGATACGCAGTATTTT. Its translation: CASSTPERLASTDTQYF.

There are a few counts of this clonotype. This sequence joins TRBV2 and TRBJ2-3; no definite D call. V shed 7 bases and J shed 1 base, with 9 bases lying between them. Germline values: CDR1 SNHLY, CDR2 FYNNEI. The CDR3 has 13 amino acids. The CDR3: CASIRLRTDTQYF. CDR3 sequence (DNA): TGTGCCAGCATAAGGCTTCGCACAGATACGCAGTATTTT.

Remarks on this clonotype: The junction shows a germline mismatch at one end, possibly a read error. The V gene is TRBV18, the J gene TRBJ1-4, with D tentatively TRBD1 (5 bases). The CDR3 is 14 amino acids. Germline CDR1 is KGHSH and CDR2 is LQKENI. Written as DNA, the CDR3 is TGTGCCAGCTCACCAGGGGCCGCGAATGAAAGACTGTTTTTT. It specifies CASSPGAANERLFF.

This clonotype was recorded a few times. The chain recombines TRBV28 with TRBJ2-3, with TRBD2 identical over 7 bases. The V gene's germline CDR1 is MDHEN and CDR2 SYDVKM. V lost 9 bases to trimming and J lost 0 bases; unmatched junction nucleotides: 15. The CDR3 sequence is 17 residues long. CDR3 sequence reads: CASYRMGLAASTDTQYF. The CDR3 DNA reads TGTGCCAGTTACAGAATGGGGCTAGCGGCTAGCACAGATACGCAGTATTTT.

J is TRBJ2-7 and V is TRBV7-6; TRBD1 matches at 7 bases. The germline V gene encodes CDR1 SGHVS and CDR2 FNYEAQ. Germline trimming cut 0 bases from V and 2 bases from J; bases unmatched to any gene: 4. The CDR3 totals 15 residues. The CDR3 sequence is CASSLASGQTYEQYF. CDR3 DNA sequence: TGTGCCAGCAGCTTAGCCTCGGGACAGACCTACGAGCAGTACTTC.

With regard to this clonotype: Relative to the germline gene, one junction end is altered; a read error may explain this. The CDR3 spells CSAWKETRQETRYF. CDR3 nucleotide sequence: TGCAGTGCCTGGAAAGAGACTAGACAAGAGACCCGGTACTTC. The V and J genes are TRBV20-1 and TRBJ2-5; tentatively, D is TRBD2 (6 bases). The CDR3 extends over 14 amino acids. The V gene's germline CDR1 is DFQATT and CDR2 SNEGSKA (reference sequence).

V is TRBV10-1 and J is TRBJ2-1, with 12 nucleotides matching TRBD2. The CDR3 length is 15 residues. The ends lost 4 bases at V and 10 bases at J; junction bases unmatched: 8. From germline, CDR1 is WNHNN and CDR2 SYGVQD (reference sequence). The CDR3 region is CASSATSGGRWEQFF. The CDR3 DNA reads TGCGCCAGCAGTGCTACTAGCGGGGGGCGGTGGGAGCAGTTCTTC.

The V call is TRBV5-8, the J call TRBJ2-1; D is unclear. TRBJ2-7 explains the end of the DNA better; the J call may be wrong. Germline-derived CDR1 and CDR2 are SGHTS and YDEGEE. The CDR3 sequence is 15 residues long. The CDR3: CASSLGRLEGYEQYF. CDR3 bases: TGTGCCAGCAGCTTGGGTCGGCTCGAAGGTTACGAGCAGTACTTC.

V is TRBV27 and J is TRBJ1-5, with D unclear. This CDR3 has 17 amino acids. Per germline, CDR1 MNHEY and CDR2 SMNVEV (reference sequence). Trimming stripped 1 base from V and 2 bases from J, with 15 bases between. The chain's CDR3 is CASSLWYSGGGNQPQHF. Written as DNA, the CDR3 is TGTGCCAGCAGTTTATGGTATTCCGGAGGAGGCAATCAGCCCCAGCATTTT.

As regards this clonotype: A read error may produce the germline difference seen at one junction end. The V gene is TRBV5-1, the J gene TRBJ2-7; D is possibly TRBD1 (6 bases). The CDR3 is 13 residues long. The germline V gene has CDR1 SGHRS and CDR2 YFSETQ. The CDR3: CASSPGAKYEQYF. The CDR3 bases are TGCGCCAGCAGCCCAGGGGCCAAGTACGAGCAATACTTC.

This clonotype turned up a few times. The chain links TRBV12-3 or TRBV12-4 to TRBJ2-2, with D possibly being TRBD2 (6 bases). The length of the CDR3 is 16 residues. Trimming took 7 bases from V and 6 from J, leaving 21 bases between them. This CDR3 reads CASTTYLGRKPGELFF. The CDR3 coding sequence is TGTGCCAGCACCACATATCTCGGGAGAAAGCCCGGGGAGCTGTTTTTT.

The table lists this clonotype with a few counts. The CDR3 sequence: CASSSLPTGSGNEQFF. The CDR3 coding sequence is TGCGCCAGCAGCTCCCTCCCCACAGGGTCCGGGAATGAGCAGTTCTTC. The V call is TRBV5-1, the J call TRBJ2-1; D is possibly TRBD1 (6 bases). The length of the CDR3 is 16 residues. The ends were cut back, 3 bases at V and 7 bases at J, with 20 bases in the middle. Germline values: CDR1 SGHRS, CDR2 YFSETQ.

This clonotype was detected ten times or more. V is TRBV20-1 and J is TRBJ2-1, with D possibly TRBD1 on 5 matching bases. There are 13 residues in the CDR3. Trimming took off 2 bases at V and 5 bases at J, with 10 bases between the two ends. Germline loops: CDR1 DFQATT, CDR2 SNEGSKA (reference sequence). As DNA, the CDR3 is TGCAGTGCTAGAAGGGGTCGCGACAATGAGCAGTTCTTC. Translated, it gives CSARRGRDNEQFF.

This clonotype turned up a few times. The chain carries TRBV7-2 and TRBJ2-7, with 14 bases lining up with TRBD2. Germline V gives CDR1 SGHTA, CDR2 FQGNSA. The CDR3 contains 18 residues. V lost 1 base to trimming and J lost 2 bases; unmatched junction nucleotides: 7. The CDR3 region is CASSLVRGLAGVPYEQYF. As DNA, the CDR3 is TGTGCCAGCAGCTTAGTGCGGGGACTAGCGGGAGTTCCCTACGAGCAGTACTTC.

A word on this clonotype: A much more abundant neighbour one base away suggests this may be a read error. J is TRBJ1-2 and V is TRBV12-3 or TRBV12-4, with 8 bases lining up with TRBD1. J gave up 4 bases and V 5 bases, and 9 bases lay outside the gene matches. The CDR3 covers 15 residues. The CDR3 loop is CASSLRDRIPYGYTF. The CDR3 nucleotides are TGTGCCAGCAGTCTCCGGGACAGGATACCCTATGGCTACACCTTC.

This clonotype occurred a few times. V gene TRBV20-1 combines with J gene TRBJ2-7, with TRBD1 identical over 9 bases. The CDR3 loop spans 15 amino acids. Germline V lookup: CDR1 DFQATT, CDR2 SNEGSKA (reference sequence). J gave up 4 bases and V 0 bases, and 7 bases lay outside the gene matches. The CDR3 nucleotides are TGCAGTGCTAGAGATCTACAGGGGGCAGGGTACGAGCAGTACTTC. It translates to CSARDLQGAGYEQYF.

Many counts were recorded for this clonotype. The rearrangement uses TRBV6-5 and TRBJ2-4; the D gene is possibly TRBD2 (6 bases). This CDR3 has 15 residues. Trimming removed 5 bases from V and 2 bases from J, with 13 bases in between. Per germline, CDR1 MNHEY and CDR2 SVGAGI. The CDR3 sequence: CASSAGRWTKNIQYF. The CDR3 DNA reads as TGTGCCAGCAGTGCAGGGAGGTGGACCAAAAACATTCAGTACTTC.

This clonotype was counted a few times. The chain employs TRBV12-3 or TRBV12-4 and TRBJ1-4; perhaps TRBD1 as D (6 bases). The V gene lost 3 bases and the J gene lost 8 bases, with 19 bases spanning the gap. CDR3 length: 16 residues. The CDR3: CASSLGKQGADEKLFF. The CDR3 DNA is TGTGCCAGCAGTTTGGGGAAACAGGGAGCGGACGAAAAACTGTTTTTT.

The chain uses TRBV5-6 and TRBJ2-3, with D possibly being TRBD2 (6 bases). This CDR3 is 14 amino acids long. The germline V gene encodes CDR1 SGHDT and CDR2 YYEEEE. Trimming stripped 1 base from V and 4 bases from J, with 10 bases between. CDR3 nucleotides: TGTGCCAGCAGCTTGTCTCCGGGAGCAGATACGCAGTATTTT. Translating it yields CASSLSPGADTQYF.

The chain has TRBV20-1 and TRBJ2-1, with TRBD2 identical over 8 bases. The CDR3 loop spans 14 amino acids. Germline V lookup: CDR1 DFQATT, CDR2 SNEGSKA (reference sequence). Unmatched junction bases numbered 4, after V lost 0 bases and J lost 6 bases. Here the CDR3 DNA reads TGCAGTGCTAGAGACCTCGGGACTAGCAATGAGCAGTTCTTC. It translates to CSARDLGTSNEQFF.

This clonotype was counted a few times. The chain joins TRBV7-2 to TRBJ2-1, with 14 bases fitting TRBD2. Germline V gives CDR1 SGHTA, CDR2 FQGNSA. V dropped 0 bases and J dropped 10; count of bases not matched to a gene: 8. CDR3 size: 17 residues. CDR3 in amino acids: CASSLAHRLAGGREQFF. The CDR3 DNA reads TGTGCCAGCAGCTTAGCCCACAGACTAGCGGGGGGGAGGGAGCAGTTCTTC.

The chain joins TRBV30 to TRBJ1-2; no firm D call. Trimming removed 0 bases at V and 2 bases at J, with 7 bases between. Germline CDR1 reads GTSNPN; CDR2 reads SVGIG (reference sequence). This CDR3 has 13 residues. For the CDR3, the DNA is TGTGCCTGGAGTGTGGAGGACAACTATGGCTACACCTTC. Its translation: CAWSVEDNYGYTF.

This clonotype was seen a handful of times. The rearrangement links TRBV4-1 to TRBJ1-4; TRBD1 matches at 7 bases. Germline V gene lookup returns CDR1 MGHRA and CDR2 YSYEKL. The CDR3 runs 15 residues. J gave up 4 bases and V 1 base, and 3 bases lay outside the gene matches. Written as DNA, the CDR3 is TGCGCCAGCAGCCAAGTCGGGACAGTTAATGAAAAACTGTTTTTT. It is translated as CASSQVGTVNEKLFF.